The 27 T cell receptor beta chains below all came from one sample that was sequenced in a study of blood T cells in healthy people across ages. Using a J-beta primer mix together with a sample-barcoded 5' primer, a second PCR was run for about 6 to 12 cycles. TCRdb itself ran the 5' RACE reads through MiXCR, one entry per CDR3 protein. The repertoire includes 1.5 million to 2 million distinct CDR3 sequences, approximately 28% of them detected once, and roughly 8% sits in the top ten. Sequences were obtained from blood. These receptors originate from a woman between 25 and 40 years old in good health.

This clonotype was counted between two and nine times. This rearrangement joins TRBV10-3 to TRBJ2-5; TRBD1 matches 10 bases. Germline values: CDR1 ENHRY, CDR2 SYGVKD. The CDR3 length is 17 residues. With V trimmed by 0 bases and J by 11 bases, 15 bases remained unmatched. Here the CDR3 reads CAISESMGQGLSSEQYF. CDR3 coding DNA: TGTGCCATCAGTGAGTCGATGGGACAGGGGTTATCCAGTGAGCAGTACTTC.

This chain uses TRBV12-3 or TRBV12-4 with TRBJ1-1; tentative D call: TRBD1 (6 bases). The CDR3 consists of 13 residues. V dropped 6 bases and J dropped 10 bases, with 18 bases sitting between them. This chain's CDR3 is CASRETGGLGAFF. In DNA form, the CDR3 reads TGTGCCAGCAGGGAGACAGGAGGACTCGGAGCTTTCTTT.

This chain uses TRBV5-5 with TRBJ2-5, with D possibly matching TRBD1 (6 bases). TRBJ2-7 explains the end of the DNA better; the J call may be wrong. This CDR3 region has 13 residues. Germline values: CDR1 SGHKS, CDR2 YYEKEE (reference sequence). Here the CDR3 reads CASLGTRIPEQYF. The CDR3 DNA reads TGTGCCTCCTTAGGGACAAGGATTCCCGAGCAGTACTTC.

The chain carries TRBV20-1 and TRBJ2-1, with TRBD2 matching 10 bases. Germline values: CDR1 DFQATT, CDR2 SNEGSKA (reference sequence). J was trimmed by 2 bases and V by 0 bases; bases with no gene match: 7. The CDR3 extends over 17 amino acids. This CDR3 is CSARDRERGGAYNEQFF. DNA for the CDR3: TGCAGTGCTAGAGATCGGGAGCGGGGGGGAGCCTACAATGAGCAGTTCTTC.

The chain carries TRBV5-1 and TRBJ2-3; 9 bases line up with TRBD2. The V and J ends lost 4 bases and 0 bases, in that order; junction bases with no gene match: 9. This CDR3 comprises 17 residues. The germline V gene encodes CDR1 SGHRS and CDR2 YFSETQ. The CDR3 region has the DNA TGCGCCAGCAGCCGGTCGAGCGGGGGGTATAGCACAGATACGCAGTATTTT. It is translated as CASSRSSGGYSTDTQYF.

This clonotype turned up a few times. One end of the junction does not line up with germline, which may come from a read error. The V gene is TRBV5-5, the J gene TRBJ2-7; 9 bases fit TRBD2. The CDR3 contains 12 residues. The germline V gene encodes CDR1 SGHKS and CDR2 YYEKEE (reference sequence). CDR3 sequence (DNA): TGTGCCGGCAGCTTGCGGGAGGGCGAGCAGTACTTC. It codes for CAGSLREGEQYF.

The chain links TRBV21-1 to TRBJ2-1; the D call TRBD2 from the table was never checked on the DNA. TRBV21-1 is reported as a pseudogene. CDR3 length equals 16 residues. The CDR3 is CASSKGRTRGVDEQFF. The CDR3 bases are TGTGCCAGCAGCAAAGGTAGGACTAGAGGGGTCGATGAGCAGTTCTTC.

This clonotype turned up a few times. CDR3 in amino acids: CASSGGVEGLFSGANVLTF. The CDR3, as DNA: TGTGCCAGCAGCGGTGGGGTGGAGGGACTCTTCTCTGGGGCCAACGTCCTGACTTTC. The chain couples TRBV5-6 to TRBJ2-6; perhaps TRBD2 as D (6 bases). This CDR3 spans 19 amino acids. Germline CDR1 and CDR2: SGHDT and YYEEEE. V was shortened by 4 bases and J by 0 bases, with 20 bases between the two germline ends.

The rearrangement links TRBV24-1 to TRBJ1-1, with 7 bases fitting TRBD1. After removal of 10 bases from V and 13 bases from J, the junction contained 11 bases not matched to a gene. This CDR3 has 11 amino acids. Germline CDR1 reads KGHDR; CDR2 reads SFDVKD. The CDR3 is CATKKGANFFF. DNA of the CDR3: TGTGCCACGAAGAAGGGGGCGAACTTTTTCTTT.

A few counts support this clonotype. The chain couples TRBV28 to TRBJ2-3; 8 bases map to TRBD1. V was pared by 5 bases and J by 4 bases, with 8 bases of the junction left unmatched. The germline V gene has CDR1 MDHEN and CDR2 SYDVKM. CDR3 length: 15 amino acids. The chain's CDR3 is CASSLTVDRADTQYF. DNA for the CDR3: TGTGCCAGCAGTCTGACTGTGGACAGGGCAGATACGCAGTATTTT.

This clonotype was observed a few times. The V call is TRBV7-8, the J call TRBJ2-1, with 11 bases aligning to TRBD2. CDR1 and CDR2 from the germline V gene are SGHVS and FQNEAQ. CDR3 length: 18 amino acids. The V segment lost 1 base and the J segment 3 bases; nucleotides outside the gene matches: 8. The CDR3 loop is CASSLGGVAGGIYNEQFF. The CDR3 region has the DNA TGTGCCAGCAGCTTAGGGGGAGTAGCGGGAGGGATCTACAATGAGCAGTTCTTC.

This clonotype has a handful of counts. The rearrangement links TRBV4-2 to TRBJ2-1, with TRBD2 matching 10 bases. Germline trimming cut 8 bases from V and 6 bases from J; bases unmatched to any gene: 4. Germline lookup yields CDR1 LGHNA and CDR2 YNFKEQ. There are 13 residues in the CDR3. CDR3 nucleotides: TGTGCCAGCCGAGTAGCGGGGGGCAATGAGCAGTTCTTC. It yields the protein CASRVAGGNEQFF.

This clonotype turned up a few times. This rearrangement joins TRBV15 to TRBJ2-1; the D gene is possibly TRBD1 (5 bases). The V end was cut by 4 bases, the J end by 9 bases, with 13 bases between. Germline V lookup: CDR1 LNHNV, CDR2 YYDKDF (reference sequence). The CDR3 is made up of 13 amino acids. The DNA for the CDR3 is TGTGCCACCAGCACTCAGGACAAGCGTGAGCAGTTCTTC. Protein product: CATSTQDKREQFF.

To note about this clonotype: Germline is not matched at one junction end, which may reflect a read error. The chain has TRBV7-2 and TRBJ2-5, with D unresolved. The CDR3 covers 13 residues. Germline CDR1 and CDR2: SGHTA and FQGNSA. CDR3 DNA: TGTGCCAGCAACTTAGAACGCCAAGAGACCCAGTACTTC. It is translated as CASNLERQETQYF.

This clonotype has just a few counts. The chain employs TRBV10-3 and TRBJ2-7; the D gene is possibly TRBD2 (5 bases). In germline, CDR1 is ENHRY, CDR2 SYGVKD. Trimming left V 8 bases short and J 2 bases short, with 13 bases between. The CDR3 contains 13 residues. CDR3 protein: CAIGEGSAYEQYF. Here the CDR3 DNA reads TGTGCCATCGGAGAGGGCAGCGCCTACGAGCAGTACTTC.

For this clonotype: This may be a read error: a much more frequent sequence differs by one nucleotide. The V call is TRBV20-1, the J call TRBJ1-2, with a tentative D call TRBD1 (6 bases). Per the germline V gene, CDR1 is DFQATT and CDR2 is SNEGSKA (reference sequence). The CDR3 runs to 11 residues. The DNA for the CDR3 is TGCAGGGCATCCCAACAGGGTCGTAACACCTTC. Translated, it gives CRASQQGRNTF.

This clonotype appeared a few times. The chain carries TRBV3-1 and TRBJ1-1; D is uncertain. V dropped 2 bases and J dropped 8 bases, with 9 bases sitting between them. This CDR3 comprises 12 residues. Germline CDR1 reads LGHDT; CDR2 reads YNNKEL (reference sequence). CDR3 amino acids: CASSQSREEAFF. CDR3 bases: TGTGCCAGCAGCCAAAGCCGAGAGGAAGCTTTCTTT.

The chain carries TRBV5-1 and TRBJ2-7; TRBD2 matches at 10 bases. V trimming: 7 bases; J trimming: 0 bases; junction bases outside the gene matches: 16. The CDR3 runs 18 residues. Germline-derived CDR1 and CDR2 are SGHRS and YFSETQ. The DNA of the CDR3 is TGCGCCAGCGGCTCGAGTCCGGCTAGCGGGAGTCCCTCCTACGAGCAGTACTTC. It translates to CASGSSPASGSPSYEQYF.

The sample holds a few counts of this clonotype. The chain has TRBV3-1 and TRBJ2-1; no clear D. This CDR3 comprises 11 residues. The ends were cut back, 0 bases at V and 8 bases at J, with 2 bases in the middle. The germline gives CDR1 LGHDT, CDR2 YNNKEL (reference sequence). The CDR3 nucleotides read TGTGCCAGCAGCCAAGATTATGAGCAGTTCTTC. Amino acids: CASSQDYEQFF.

This clonotype came up many times. This chain links TRBV12-3 or TRBV12-4 with TRBJ2-7; the D gene is possibly TRBD1 (5 bases). The CDR3 totals 14 residues. The V and J ends lost 7 bases and 4 bases respectively, with 17 bases between them. The CDR3 protein is CASNRSLKGYEQYF. The CDR3 nucleotides read TGTGCCAGCAACCGGTCGTTAAAGGGGTACGAGCAGTACTTC.

The sample holds many counts of this clonotype. The chain links TRBV6-6 to TRBJ2-7; D may match TRBD1 or TRBD2 (5 bases each). Per germline, CDR1 MNHNY and CDR2 SVGAGI (reference sequence). V lost 0 bases and J lost 4, with 7 bases in between. The CDR3 is 13 residues long. The CDR3 DNA follows: TGTGCCAGCAGTTACTCGGGACCGTACGAGCAGTACTTC. Its protein is CASSYSGPYEQYF.

This clonotype has at least ten counts. This rearrangement joins TRBV29-1 to TRBJ2-7; TRBD2 is a possible D gene (6 bases). The V gene lost 7 bases and the J gene lost 4 bases, with 17 bases spanning the gap. The CDR3 loop spans 13 amino acids. Germline V gives CDR1 SQVTM, CDR2 ANQGSEA. Here the CDR3 DNA reads TGCAGCGGGGGGAGCGGAGGGATTTACGAGCAGTACTTC. Amino acids: CSGGSGGIYEQYF.

V and J are TRBV7-9 and TRBJ2-1; 11 positions agree with TRBD2. The CDR3 is made up of 16 amino acids. Germline CDR1 and CDR2: SEHNR and FQNEAQ (reference sequence). Losses at the gene ends were 5 bases for V and 8 bases for J; bases not matched to a gene: 11. CDR3 bases: TGTGCCAGCAGCGACCTGACTAGCGGGGACGTGGATGAGCAGTTCTTC. Translating it yields CASSDLTSGDVDEQFF.

The genes are TRBV12-3 or TRBV12-4 and TRBJ1-4, with 8 bases aligning to TRBD1. The trim removed 6 bases at V and 8 bases at J, leaving 8 bases unmatched. The length of the CDR3 is 14 residues. CDR3 residues: CASRLQGAREKLFF. Here the CDR3 DNA reads TGTGCCAGCAGGCTCCAGGGGGCTCGGGAAAAACTGTTTTTT.

Notes on this clonotype: A much bigger clone sits one base away, suggesting this may be a read error. The chain combines TRBV10-3 with TRBJ2-5, with a tentative D call TRBD2 (6 bases). CDR1 and CDR2 from the germline V gene are ENHRY and SYGVKD. The CDR3 length is 13 residues. V was clipped by 6 bases and J by 5 bases, with 13 bases between them. The CDR3: CAISGGRRETQYF. DNA of the CDR3: TGTGCCATCAGCGGTGGGAGGCGGGAGACCCAGTACTTC.

This clonotype was seen many times. The chain links TRBV29-1 to TRBJ2-1, with 8 bases fitting TRBD2. CDR3 length equals 14 residues. Trimming took 5 bases from V and 8 from J; bases not matched to a gene: 11. Germline assignment: CDR1 SQVTM and CDR2 ANQGSEA. The CDR3 protein is CSVPLAGGEDEQFF. CDR3 coding DNA: TGCAGCGTTCCCCTAGCGGGTGGGGAGGATGAGCAGTTCTTC.

The chain couples TRBV5-6 to TRBJ2-7; the D is unclear. The ends were cut back, 0 bases at V and 3 bases at J, with 7 bases in the middle. From germline, CDR1 is SGHDT and CDR2 YYEEEE. The CDR3 runs to 13 residues. The CDR3 bases are TGTGCCAGCAGCTTGGGGGTGATCTACGAGCAGTACTTC. Residues: CASSLGVIYEQYF.